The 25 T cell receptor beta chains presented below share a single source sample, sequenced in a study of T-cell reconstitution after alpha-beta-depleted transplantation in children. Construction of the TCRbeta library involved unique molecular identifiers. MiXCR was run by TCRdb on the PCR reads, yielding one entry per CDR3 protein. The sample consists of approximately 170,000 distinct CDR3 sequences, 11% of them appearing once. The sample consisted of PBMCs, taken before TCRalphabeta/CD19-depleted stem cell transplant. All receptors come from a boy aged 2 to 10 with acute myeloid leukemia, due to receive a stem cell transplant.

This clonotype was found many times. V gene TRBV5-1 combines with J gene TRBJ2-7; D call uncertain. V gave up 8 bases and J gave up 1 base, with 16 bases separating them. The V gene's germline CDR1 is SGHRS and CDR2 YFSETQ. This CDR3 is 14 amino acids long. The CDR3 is CASSAQDSSYEQYF. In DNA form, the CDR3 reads TGCGCCAGTAGTGCCCAGGATTCTTCCTACGAGCAGTACTTC.

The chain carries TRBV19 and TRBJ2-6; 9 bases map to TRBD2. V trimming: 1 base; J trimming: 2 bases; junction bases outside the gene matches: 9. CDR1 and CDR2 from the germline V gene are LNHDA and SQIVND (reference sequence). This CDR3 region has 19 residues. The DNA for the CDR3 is TGTGCCAGTAGTATAGGCCTAGCGGGAATAACCACTGGGGCCAACGTCCTGACTTTC. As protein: CASSIGLAGITTGANVLTF.

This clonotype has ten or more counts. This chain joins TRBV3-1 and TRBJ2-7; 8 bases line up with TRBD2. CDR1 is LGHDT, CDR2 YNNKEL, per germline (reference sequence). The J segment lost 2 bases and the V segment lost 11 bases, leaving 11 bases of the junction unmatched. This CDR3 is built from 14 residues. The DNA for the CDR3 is TGTGCCTCCTCTAGGGCGGGAGGCACCTACGAGCAGTACTTC. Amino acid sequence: CASSRAGGTYEQYF.

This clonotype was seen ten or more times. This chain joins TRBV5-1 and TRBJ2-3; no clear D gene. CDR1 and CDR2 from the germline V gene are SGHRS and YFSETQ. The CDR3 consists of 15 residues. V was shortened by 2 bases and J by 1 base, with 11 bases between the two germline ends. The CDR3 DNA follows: TGCGCCAGCAGCTTTCGAGCTAGGGGCACAGATACGCAGTATTTT. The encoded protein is CASSFRARGTDTQYF. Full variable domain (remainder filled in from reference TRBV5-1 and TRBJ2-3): KAGVTQTPRYLIKTRGQQVTLSCSPISGHRSVSWYQQTPGQGLQFLFEYFSETQRNKGNFPGRFSGRQFSNSRSEMNVSTLELGDSALYLCASSFRARGTDTQYFGPGTRLTVL.

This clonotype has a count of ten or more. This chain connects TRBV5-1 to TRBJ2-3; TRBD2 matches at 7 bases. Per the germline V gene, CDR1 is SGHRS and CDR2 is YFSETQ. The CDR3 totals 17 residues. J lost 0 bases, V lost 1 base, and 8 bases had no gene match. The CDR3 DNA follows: TGCGCCAGCAGCTTGAGGGCCAGCGGGGTGAGCACAGATACGCAGTATTTT. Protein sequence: CASSLRASGVSTDTQYF. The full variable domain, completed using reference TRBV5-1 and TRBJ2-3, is KAGVTQTPRYLIKTRGQQVTLSCSPISGHRSVSWYQQTPGQGLQFLFEYFSETQRNKGNFPGRFSGRQFSNSRSEMNVSTLELGDSALYLCASSLRASGVSTDTQYFGPGTRLTVL.

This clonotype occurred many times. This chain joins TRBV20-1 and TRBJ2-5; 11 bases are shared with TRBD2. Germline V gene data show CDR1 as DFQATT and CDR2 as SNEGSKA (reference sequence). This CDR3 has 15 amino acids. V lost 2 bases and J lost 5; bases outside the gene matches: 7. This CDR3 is CSARSILAGEETQYF. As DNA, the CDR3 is TGCAGTGCTAGATCCATACTAGCGGGAGAGGAGACCCAGTACTTC.

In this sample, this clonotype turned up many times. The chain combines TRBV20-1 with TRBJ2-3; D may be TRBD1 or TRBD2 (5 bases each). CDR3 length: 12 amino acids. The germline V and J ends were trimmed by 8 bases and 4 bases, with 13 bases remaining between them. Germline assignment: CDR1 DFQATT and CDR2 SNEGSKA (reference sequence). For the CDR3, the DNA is TGCAGTCCCCGCCTGGGGGCAGATACGCAGTATTTT. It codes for CSPRLGADTQYF.

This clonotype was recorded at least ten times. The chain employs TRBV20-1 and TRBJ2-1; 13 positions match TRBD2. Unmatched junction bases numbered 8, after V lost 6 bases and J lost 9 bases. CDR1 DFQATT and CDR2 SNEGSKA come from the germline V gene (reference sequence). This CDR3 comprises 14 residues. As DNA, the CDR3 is TGCAGTGCCCAGGGACTAGCGGGGAGCCGTGAGCAGTTCTTC. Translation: CSAQGLAGSREQFF.

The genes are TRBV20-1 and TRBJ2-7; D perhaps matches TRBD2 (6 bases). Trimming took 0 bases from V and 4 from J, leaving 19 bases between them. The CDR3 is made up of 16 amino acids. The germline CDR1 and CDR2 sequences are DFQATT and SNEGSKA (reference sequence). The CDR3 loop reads CSARDLTGRDSYEQYF. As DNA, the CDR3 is TGCAGTGCTAGAGATTTGACGGGGCGGGACTCATACGAGCAGTACTTC.

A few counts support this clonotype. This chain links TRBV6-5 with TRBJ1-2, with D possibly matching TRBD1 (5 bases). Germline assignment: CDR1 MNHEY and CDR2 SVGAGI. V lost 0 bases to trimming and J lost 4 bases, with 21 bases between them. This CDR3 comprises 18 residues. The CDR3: CASSYSSRGLRVGYGYTF. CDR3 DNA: TGTGCCAGCAGTTACTCGTCACGGGGGTTAAGGGTTGGCTATGGCTACACCTTC.

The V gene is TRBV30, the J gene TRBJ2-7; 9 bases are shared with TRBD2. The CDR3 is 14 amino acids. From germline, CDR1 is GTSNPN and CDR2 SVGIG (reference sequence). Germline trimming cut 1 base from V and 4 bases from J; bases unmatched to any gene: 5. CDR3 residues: CAWSGGLAYYEQYF. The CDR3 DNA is TGTGCCTGGAGTGGGGGACTAGCTTATTACGAGCAGTACTTC. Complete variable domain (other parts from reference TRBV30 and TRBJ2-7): SQTIHQWPATLVQPVGSPLSLECTVEGTSNPNLYWYRQAAGRGLQLLFYSVGIGQISSEVPQNLSASRPQDRQFILSSKKLLLSDSGFYLCAWSGGLAYYEQYFGPGTRLTVT.

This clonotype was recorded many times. In DNA, the CDR3 is TGTGCCAGCAGTTCCTGGAGGGGCTCGTTCGAGCAGTACTTC. Protein: CASSSWRGSFEQYF. This chain uses TRBV28 with TRBJ2-7, with a weak D call TRBD2 (6 bases). The CDR3 extends over 14 amino acids. V dropped 4 bases and J dropped 6 bases, with 16 bases sitting between them. Germline assignment: CDR1 MDHEN and CDR2 SYDVKM.

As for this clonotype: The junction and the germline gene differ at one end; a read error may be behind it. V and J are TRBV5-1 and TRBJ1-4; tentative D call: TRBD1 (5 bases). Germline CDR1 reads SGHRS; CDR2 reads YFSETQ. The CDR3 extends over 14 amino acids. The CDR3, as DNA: TGCGCCAGCAGCTGGGGACGACAAAATGGAAAACTGTTTTTT. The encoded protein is CASSWGRQNGKLFF.

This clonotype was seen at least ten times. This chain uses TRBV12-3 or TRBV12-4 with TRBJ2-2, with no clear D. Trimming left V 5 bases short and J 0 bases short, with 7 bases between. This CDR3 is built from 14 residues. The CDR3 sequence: CASSGPANTGELFF. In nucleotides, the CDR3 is TGTGCCAGCAGTGGGCCCGCGAACACCGGGGAGCTGTTTTTT.

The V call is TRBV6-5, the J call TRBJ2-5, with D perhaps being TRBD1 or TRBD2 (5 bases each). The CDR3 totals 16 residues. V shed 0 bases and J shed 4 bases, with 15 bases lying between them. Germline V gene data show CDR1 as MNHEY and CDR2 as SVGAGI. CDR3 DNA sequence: TGTGCCAGCAGTTACTCGGGCGGTGGGGGTGGAGAGACCCAGTACTTC. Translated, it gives CASSYSGGGGGETQYF.

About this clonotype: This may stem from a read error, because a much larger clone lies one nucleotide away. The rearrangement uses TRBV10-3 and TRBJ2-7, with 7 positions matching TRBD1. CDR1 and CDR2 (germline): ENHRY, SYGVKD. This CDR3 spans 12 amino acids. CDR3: CPQGDSSFEQYV. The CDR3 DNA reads TGTCCCCAGGGGGACAGTTCTTTCGAGCAGTACGTC.

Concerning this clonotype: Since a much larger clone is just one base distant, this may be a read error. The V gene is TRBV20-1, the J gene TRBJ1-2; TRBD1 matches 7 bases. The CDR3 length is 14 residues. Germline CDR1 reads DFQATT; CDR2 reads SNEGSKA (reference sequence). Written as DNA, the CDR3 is TGCAGTGCTAGCCGCGACAGGGCCAACTATGGCTACCCCTTC. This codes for CSASRDRANYGYPF.

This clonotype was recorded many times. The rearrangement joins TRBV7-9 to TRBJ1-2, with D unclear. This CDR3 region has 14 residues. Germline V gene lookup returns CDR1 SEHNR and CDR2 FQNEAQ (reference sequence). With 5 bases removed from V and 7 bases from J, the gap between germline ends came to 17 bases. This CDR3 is CASSPIRGRVGYTF. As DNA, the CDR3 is TGTGCCAGCAGCCCCATTAGAGGGCGGGTTGGCTACACCTTC.

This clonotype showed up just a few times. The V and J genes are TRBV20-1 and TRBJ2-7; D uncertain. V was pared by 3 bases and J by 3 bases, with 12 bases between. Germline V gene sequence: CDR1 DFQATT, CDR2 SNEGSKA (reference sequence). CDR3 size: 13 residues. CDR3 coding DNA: TGCAGTGCTAGGGGCCAGGTCGACTACGAGCAGTACTTC. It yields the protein CSARGQVDYEQYF.

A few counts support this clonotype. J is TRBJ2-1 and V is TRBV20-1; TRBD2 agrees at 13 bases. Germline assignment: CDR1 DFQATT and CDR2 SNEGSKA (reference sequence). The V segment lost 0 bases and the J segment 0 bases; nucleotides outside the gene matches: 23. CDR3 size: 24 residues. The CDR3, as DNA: TGCAGTGCTAGAGACTACCGGGCAGGGCCACGTCCGGGACTAGCGGGACTCTCCTACAATGAGCAGTTCTTC. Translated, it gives CSARDYRAGPRPGLAGLSYNEQFF.

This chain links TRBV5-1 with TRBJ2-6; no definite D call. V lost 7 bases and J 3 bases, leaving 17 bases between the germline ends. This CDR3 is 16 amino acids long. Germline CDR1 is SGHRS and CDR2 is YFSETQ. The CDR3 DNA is TGCGCCAGCGGATCAAGACCCAGTGGTGGGGCCAACGTCCTGACTTTC. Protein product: CASGSRPSGGANVLTF.

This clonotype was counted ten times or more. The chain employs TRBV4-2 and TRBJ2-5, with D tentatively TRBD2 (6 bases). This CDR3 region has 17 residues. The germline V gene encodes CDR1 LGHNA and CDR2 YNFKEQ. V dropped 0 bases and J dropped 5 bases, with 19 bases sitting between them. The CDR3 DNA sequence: TGTGCCAGCAGCCAAGATCTTTCTGCCGGAGGGGTTGAGACCCAGTACTTC. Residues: CASSQDLSAGGVETQYF.

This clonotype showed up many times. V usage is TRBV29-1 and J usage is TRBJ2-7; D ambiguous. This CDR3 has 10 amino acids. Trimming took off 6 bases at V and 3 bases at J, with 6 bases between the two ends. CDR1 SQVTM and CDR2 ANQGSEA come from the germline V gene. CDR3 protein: CSVIDYEQYF. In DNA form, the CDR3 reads TGCAGCGTCATTGACTACGAGCAGTACTTC.

Here the CDR3 DNA reads TGTGCCAGCCTGAGGACTCGACAGCTCAATCAGCCCCAGCATTTT. Amino acids: CASLRTRQLNQPQHF. This chain uses TRBV2 with TRBJ1-5, with a weak D call TRBD1 (5 bases). The CDR3 extends over 15 amino acids. V lost 8 bases and J 3 bases, leaving 17 bases between the germline ends. Germline CDR1 SNHLY, CDR2 FYNNEI.

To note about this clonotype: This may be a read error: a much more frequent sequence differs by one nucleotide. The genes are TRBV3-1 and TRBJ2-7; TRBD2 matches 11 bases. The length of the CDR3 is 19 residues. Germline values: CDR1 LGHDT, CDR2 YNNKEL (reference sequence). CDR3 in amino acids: CACRRYQRGTSGGRYEQYF. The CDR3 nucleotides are TGTGCCTGCAGGCGGTACCAGCGGGGGACTAGCGGAGGGAGGTACGAGCAGTACTTC.